One sample yielded the 14 T cell receptor beta chains listed below, sequenced in a study of T cell responses to AZD1222 COVID-19 vaccine. The assay was immunoSEQ multiplex PCR, and TCRdb's table has in-frame clones only and misses some. The sample consists of roughly 120,000 clones, 88% of them appearing once. Source: peripheral blood, taken on day 0 of MenACWY control vaccination. These receptors all stem from an adult in good health.

This sequence joins TRBV6-2 or TRBV6-3 and TRBJ2-1; 8 bases fit TRBD2. The V segment lost 5 bases and the J segment 4 bases; nucleotides outside the gene matches: 7. CDR3 length equals 15 residues. Per germline, CDR1 MNHEY and CDR2 SVGEGT. CDR3 coding DNA: TGTGCCAGCAGTCTCGGACTAGCACCTTACAATGAGCAGTTCTTC. Translated: CASSLGLAPYNEQFF.

The V call is TRBV19, the J call TRBJ1-5; 8 bases match TRBD1. The CDR3 loop spans 16 amino acids. From germline, CDR1 is LNHDA and CDR2 SQIVND (reference sequence). V was clipped by 4 bases and J by 5 bases; unmatched bases: 10. This CDR3 reads CASSTVPGGYDQPQHF. The DNA of the CDR3 is TGTGCCAGTAGTACGGTCCCAGGGGGCTACGATCAGCCCCAGCATTTT.

This chain connects TRBV7-2 to TRBJ1-5; TRBD1 agrees at 7 bases. CDR1 and CDR2 from the germline V gene are SGHTA and FQGNSA. The CDR3 runs to 15 residues. After removal of 1 base from V and 4 bases from J, the junction contained 4 bases not matched to a gene. The CDR3 sequence is CASSLGVQGNQPQHF. As DNA, the CDR3 is TGTGCCAGCAGCTTAGGGGTACAGGGGAATCAGCCCCAGCATTTT.

The CDR3 loop is CASSIGHQGLADTQYF. CDR3 nucleotides: TGTGCCAGTAGTATAGGTCACCAGGGGCTGGCAGATACGCAGTATTTT. V is TRBV19 and J is TRBJ2-3; D perhaps matches TRBD1 (6 bases). Germline V gene lookup returns CDR1 LNHDA and CDR2 SQIVND (reference sequence). Trimming removed 1 base from V and 4 bases from J, with 15 bases in between. The CDR3 has 16 amino acids.

The chain carries TRBV6-5 and TRBJ1-1; no reliable D call. Germline V gene data show CDR1 as MNHEY and CDR2 as SVGAGI. The CDR3 has 14 amino acids. V lost 2 bases and J lost 5, with 12 bases in between. CDR3 nucleotides: TGTGCCAGCAGTTACCCGGGTCGGGAGACTGAAGCTTTCTTT. Translated, it gives CASSYPGRETEAFF.

The chain joins TRBV5-1 to TRBJ1-1, with TRBD1 matching over 9 bases. CDR3 size: 15 residues. Trimming removed 0 bases from V and 7 bases from J; junction bases left unmatched: 7. Germline CDR1 and CDR2: SGHRS and YFSETQ. This chain's CDR3 is CASSLGGQGAYEAFF. The CDR3, as DNA: TGCGCCAGCAGCTTGGGGGGACAGGGAGCCTATGAAGCTTTCTTT.

The CDR3 nucleotides read TGTGCCAGCAGCTTGGACGGGATCCAAGAGACCCAGTACTTC. Translation gives CASSLDGIQETQYF. The chain combines TRBV5-5 with TRBJ2-5, with D possibly matching TRBD2 (5 bases). The CDR3 runs to 14 residues. V dropped 0 bases and J dropped 1 base, with 7 bases sitting between them. Germline V gene sequence: CDR1 SGHKS, CDR2 YYEKEE (reference sequence).

This clone has more than one count but fewer than ten. The chain employs TRBV4-1 and TRBJ2-7, with 10 bases aligning to TRBD1. Trimming at V came to 1 base and at J to 4 bases, leaving 4 bases not matched to a gene. The CDR3 has 15 residues. CDR1 and CDR2 from the germline V gene are MGHRA and YSYEKL. The CDR3 DNA is TGCGCCAGCAGCCAAGGCGGGACAGGGGATTACGAGCAGTACTTC. As protein: CASSQGGTGDYEQYF.

This chain joins TRBV5-4 and TRBJ1-2, with 7 bases identical to TRBD1. Unmatched junction bases numbered 4, after V lost 4 bases and J lost 4 bases. The length of the CDR3 is 13 residues. The germline V gene encodes CDR1 SGHNT and CDR2 YYREEE (reference sequence). CDR3 sequence: CASSPGTVYGYTF. The CDR3 DNA reads TGTGCCAGCAGCCCGGGGACAGTCTATGGCTACACCTTC.

V gene TRBV10-3 combines with J gene TRBJ1-2; no clear D gene. The CDR3 has 15 residues. Per the germline V gene, CDR1 is ENHRY and CDR2 is SYGVKD. The V and J ends lost 4 bases and 4 bases respectively, with 16 bases between them. CDR3 coding DNA: TGTGCCATCAGTGTAATGGGGAAGTCCACCTATGGCTACACCTTC. Translating gives CAISVMGKSTYGYTF.

With regard to this clone: The CDR3 does not end in the conserved phenylalanine or tryptophan, so this is likely a read error. It is unclear where the CDR3 begins or ends on the DNA, so no DNA is shown, and the CDR3 is as TCRdb lists it. The V gene is TRBV24-1, the J gene TRBJ1-5. The CDR3 is 10 residues long, counting both termini. Germline-derived CDR1 and CDR2 are KGHDR and SFDVKD. This CDR3 is CATSDEKGIG.

This clone was counted a single time. The chain joins TRBV28 to TRBJ1-2; 7 bases match TRBD1. With 5 bases clipped from V and 4 bases from J, the junction kept 16 bases outside the gene matches. Germline assignment: CDR1 MDHEN and CDR2 SYDVKM. The CDR3 loop spans 17 amino acids. In DNA, the CDR3 is TGTGCCAGCAGTCCACGGGACAGAGCTTTTCTAGGCTATGGCTACACCTTC. Protein: CASSPRDRAFLGYGYTF.

V gene TRBV18 combines with J gene TRBJ1-2, with D possibly being TRBD1 (5 bases). Trimming took off 3 bases at V and 4 bases at J, with 6 bases between the two ends. The CDR3 has 12 residues. Germline CDR1 reads KGHSH; CDR2 reads LQKENI. For the CDR3, the DNA is TGTGCCAGCTCACCCGACAGCTATGGCTACACCTTC. Encoded protein: CASSPDSYGYTF.

The chain links TRBV6-1 to TRBJ1-2; D not resolved. The V gene lost 1 base and the J gene lost 7 bases, with 16 bases spanning the gap. The CDR3 length is 15 residues. The germline V gene encodes CDR1 MNHNS and CDR2 SASEGT. CDR3 sequence (DNA): TGTGCCAGCAGTGAAGGGGCCCCCGGGGTTTCTGGCTACACCTTC. Its protein is CASSEGAPGVSGYTF.